This T cell receptor beta chain was recorded in a study of T cell responses to AZD1222 COVID-19 vaccine. Method: immunoSEQ multiplex PCR; TCRdb's copy keeps in-frame clones and lacks some. The sample contains approximately 28,000 clones, 80% to 95% of which appear only once. Note on this clone: Its antigen is unidentified.

The study's findings and limits: Two AZD1222 administrations were followed by greater Spike-specific TCR breadth and depth.

Germline lookup yields CDR1 MDHEN and CDR2 SYDVKM. Trimming removed 1 base from V and 1 base from J, with 2 bases in between. The CDR3 is 13 residues long. This specimen consisted of peripheral blood, obtained 28 days after the second AZD1222 dose. The source of this sequence is an adult who received the AZD1222 COVID-19 vaccine. This chain joins TRBV28 and TRBJ1-5; no clear D. The CDR3 DNA reads as TGTGCCAGCAGTTTATCAAGCAATCAGCCCCAGCATTTT. As protein: CASSLSSNQPQHF.